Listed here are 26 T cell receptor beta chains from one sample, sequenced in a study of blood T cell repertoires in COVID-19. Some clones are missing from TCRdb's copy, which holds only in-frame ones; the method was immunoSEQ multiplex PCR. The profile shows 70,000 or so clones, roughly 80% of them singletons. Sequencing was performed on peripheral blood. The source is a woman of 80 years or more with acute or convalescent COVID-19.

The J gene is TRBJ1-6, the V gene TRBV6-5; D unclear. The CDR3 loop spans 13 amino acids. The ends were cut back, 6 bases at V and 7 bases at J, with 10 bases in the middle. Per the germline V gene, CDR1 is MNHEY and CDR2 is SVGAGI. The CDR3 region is CASSRSENSPLHF. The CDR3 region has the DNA TGTGCCAGCAGCCGGAGCGAGAATTCACCCCTCCACTTT.

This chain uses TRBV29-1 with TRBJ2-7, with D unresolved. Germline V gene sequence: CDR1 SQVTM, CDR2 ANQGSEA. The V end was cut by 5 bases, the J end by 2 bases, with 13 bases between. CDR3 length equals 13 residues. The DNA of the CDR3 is TGCAGCGTTAGAACAGAAGTTACCTACGAGCAGTACTTC. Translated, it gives CSVRTEVTYEQYF.

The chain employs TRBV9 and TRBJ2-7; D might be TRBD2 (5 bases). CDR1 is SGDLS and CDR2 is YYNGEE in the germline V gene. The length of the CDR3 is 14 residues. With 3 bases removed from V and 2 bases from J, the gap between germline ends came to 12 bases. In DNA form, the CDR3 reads TGTGCCAGCAGCGCCAAACTAGGGACCTACGAGCAGTACTTC. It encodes CASSAKLGTYEQYF.

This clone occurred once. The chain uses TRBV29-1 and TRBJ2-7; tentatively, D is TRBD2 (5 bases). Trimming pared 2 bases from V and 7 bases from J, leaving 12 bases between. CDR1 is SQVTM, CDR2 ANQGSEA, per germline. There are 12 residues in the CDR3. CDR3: CSVERPSGEQYF. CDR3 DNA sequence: TGCAGCGTTGAACGTCCCTCGGGAGAGCAGTACTTC.

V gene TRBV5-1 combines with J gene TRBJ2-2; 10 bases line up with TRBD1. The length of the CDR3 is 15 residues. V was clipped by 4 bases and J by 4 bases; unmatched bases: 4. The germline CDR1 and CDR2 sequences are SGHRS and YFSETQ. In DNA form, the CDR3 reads TGCGCCAGCAGCACGGACAGGGGGAGCACCGGGGAGCTGTTTTTT. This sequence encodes CASSTDRGSTGELFF.

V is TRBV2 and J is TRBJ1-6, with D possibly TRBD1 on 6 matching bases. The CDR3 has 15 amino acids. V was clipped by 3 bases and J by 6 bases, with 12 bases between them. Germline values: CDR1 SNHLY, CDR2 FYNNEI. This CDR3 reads CASSEGGQFNSPLHF. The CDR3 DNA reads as TGTGCCAGCAGTGAGGGGGGGCAGTTTAATTCACCCCTCCACTTT.

DNA for the CDR3: TGTGCCAGCAGCTTGGTCGGCCAGGGGGAGACCCAGTACTTC. Translating it yields CASSLVGQGETQYF. V is TRBV5-4 and J is TRBJ2-5; D perhaps matches TRBD1 (6 bases). CDR1 is SGHNT and CDR2 is YYREEE in the germline V gene (reference sequence). Between the trimmed V and J ends, which lost 0 bases and 5 bases, there was a span of 11 bases. This CDR3 comprises 14 residues. The whole variable domain, remainder taken from reference TRBV5-4 and TRBJ2-5, is ETGVTQSPTHLIKTRGQQVTLRCSSQSGHNTVSWYQQALGQGPQFIFQYYREEENGRGNFPPRFSGLQFPNYSSELNVNALELDDSALYLCASSLVGQGETQYFGPGTRLLVL.

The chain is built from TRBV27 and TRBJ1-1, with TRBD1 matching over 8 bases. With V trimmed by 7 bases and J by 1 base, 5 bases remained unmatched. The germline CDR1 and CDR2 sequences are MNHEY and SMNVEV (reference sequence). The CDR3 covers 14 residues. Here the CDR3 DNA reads TGTGCCAGCATAGACAGGGGTGGGAACACTGAAGCTTTCTTT. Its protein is CASIDRGGNTEAFF.

The CDR3 here is CASSVAGPYEQYF. In nucleotides, the CDR3 is TGTGCCAGCAGTGTTGCGGGGCCTTACGAGCAGTACTTC. V gene TRBV25-1 combines with J gene TRBJ2-7; TRBD2 might be the D (6 bases). This CDR3 is built from 13 residues. Per the germline V gene, CDR1 is MGHDK and CDR2 is SYGVNS. V gave up 4 bases and J gave up 4 bases, with 11 bases separating them.

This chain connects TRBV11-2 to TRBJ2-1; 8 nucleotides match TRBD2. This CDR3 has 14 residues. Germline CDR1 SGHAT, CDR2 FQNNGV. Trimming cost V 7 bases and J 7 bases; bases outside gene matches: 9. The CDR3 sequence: CASNPGGVVNEQFF. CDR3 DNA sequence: TGTGCCAGCAACCCGGGGGGGGTCGTAAATGAGCAGTTCTTC. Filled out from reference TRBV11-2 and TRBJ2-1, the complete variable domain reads EAGVAQSPRYKIIEKRQSVAFWCNPISGHATLYWYQQILGQGPKLLIQFQNNGVVDDSQLPKDRFSAERLKGVDSTLKIQPAKLEDSAVYLCASNPGGVVNEQFFGPGTRLTVL.

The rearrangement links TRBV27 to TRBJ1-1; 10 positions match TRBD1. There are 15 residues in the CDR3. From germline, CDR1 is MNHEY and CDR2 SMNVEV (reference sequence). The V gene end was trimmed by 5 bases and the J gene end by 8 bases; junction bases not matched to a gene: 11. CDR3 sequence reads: CASSPEGQGIREAFF. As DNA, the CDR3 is TGTGCCAGCAGTCCCGAGGGACAGGGGATACGGGAAGCTTTCTTT.

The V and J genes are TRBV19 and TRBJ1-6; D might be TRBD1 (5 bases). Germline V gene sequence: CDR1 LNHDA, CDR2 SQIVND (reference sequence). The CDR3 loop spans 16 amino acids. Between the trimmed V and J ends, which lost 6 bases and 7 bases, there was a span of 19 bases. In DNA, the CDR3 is TGTGCCAGTAGCGTTGAGCAGGGTCGCCGAAATTCACCCCTCCACTTT. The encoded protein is CASSVEQGRRNSPLHF.

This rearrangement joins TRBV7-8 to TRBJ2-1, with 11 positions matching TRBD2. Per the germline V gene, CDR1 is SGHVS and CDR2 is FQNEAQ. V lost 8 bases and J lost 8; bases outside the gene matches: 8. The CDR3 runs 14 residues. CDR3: CASGQLAGVYEQFF. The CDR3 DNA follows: TGTGCCAGCGGGCAACTAGCGGGGGTTTATGAGCAGTTCTTC. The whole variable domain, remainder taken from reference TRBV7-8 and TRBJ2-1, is GAGVSQSPRYKVAKRGQDVALRCDPISGHVSLFWYQQALGQGPEFLTYFQNEAQLDKSGLPSDRFFAERPEGSVSTLKIQRTQQEDSAVYLCASGQLAGVYEQFFGPGTRLTVL.

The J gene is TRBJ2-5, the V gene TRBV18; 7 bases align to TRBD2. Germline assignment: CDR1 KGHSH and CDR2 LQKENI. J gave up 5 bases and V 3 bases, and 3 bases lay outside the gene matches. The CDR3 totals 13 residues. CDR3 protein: CASSPGLEETQYF. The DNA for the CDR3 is TGTGCCAGCTCACCCGGACTAGAGGAGACCCAGTACTTC.

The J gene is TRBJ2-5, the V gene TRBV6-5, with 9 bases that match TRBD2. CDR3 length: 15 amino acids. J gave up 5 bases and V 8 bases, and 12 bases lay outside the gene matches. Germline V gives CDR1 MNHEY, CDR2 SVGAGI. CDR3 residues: CASAKGASGAETQYF. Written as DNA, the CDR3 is TGTGCCAGCGCAAAAGGGGCTAGCGGGGCGGAGACCCAGTACTTC.

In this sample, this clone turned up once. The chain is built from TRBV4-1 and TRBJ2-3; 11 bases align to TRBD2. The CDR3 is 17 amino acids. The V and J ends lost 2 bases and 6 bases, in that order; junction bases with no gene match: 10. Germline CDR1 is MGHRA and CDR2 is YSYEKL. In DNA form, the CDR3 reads TGCGCCAGCAGCCAACTCCCTCGGACTAGCGGGCGGGATACGCAGTATTTT. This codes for CASSQLPRTSGRDTQYF.

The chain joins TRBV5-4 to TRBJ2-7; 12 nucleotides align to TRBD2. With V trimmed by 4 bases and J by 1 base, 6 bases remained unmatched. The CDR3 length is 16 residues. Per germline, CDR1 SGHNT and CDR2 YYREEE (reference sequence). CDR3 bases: TGTGCCAGCAGCAACCTAGCGGGGGGGAGTTCCTACGAGCAGTACTTC. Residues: CASSNLAGGSSYEQYF.

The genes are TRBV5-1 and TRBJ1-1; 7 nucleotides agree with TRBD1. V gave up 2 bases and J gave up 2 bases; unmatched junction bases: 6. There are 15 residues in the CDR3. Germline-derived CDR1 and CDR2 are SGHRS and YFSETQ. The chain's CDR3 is CASSLRQGGNTEAFF. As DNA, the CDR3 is TGCGCCAGCAGCTTAAGACAGGGCGGCAACACTGAAGCTTTCTTT.

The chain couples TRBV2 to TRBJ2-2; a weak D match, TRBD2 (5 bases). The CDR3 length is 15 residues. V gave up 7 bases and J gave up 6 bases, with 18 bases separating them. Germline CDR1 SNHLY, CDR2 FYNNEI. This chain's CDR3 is CASKFLALAAGELFF. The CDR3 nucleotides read TGTGCCAGCAAGTTCTTAGCGCTGGCGGCCGGGGAGCTGTTTTTT.

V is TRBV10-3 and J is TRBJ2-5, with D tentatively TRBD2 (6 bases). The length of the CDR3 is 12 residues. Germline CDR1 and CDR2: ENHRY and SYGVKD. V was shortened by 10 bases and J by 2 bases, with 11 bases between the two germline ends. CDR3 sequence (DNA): TGTGCCACCGCGGGATTACAAGAGACCCAGTACTTC. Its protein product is CATAGLQETQYF.

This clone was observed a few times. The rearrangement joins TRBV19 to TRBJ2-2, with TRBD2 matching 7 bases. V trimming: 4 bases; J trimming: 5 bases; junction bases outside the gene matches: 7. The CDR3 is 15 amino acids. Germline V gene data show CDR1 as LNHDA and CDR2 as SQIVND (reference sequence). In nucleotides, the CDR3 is TGTGCCAGTAGTACGCTAGCGCGGGGGACCGGGGAGCTGTTTTTT. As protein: CASSTLARGTGELFF.

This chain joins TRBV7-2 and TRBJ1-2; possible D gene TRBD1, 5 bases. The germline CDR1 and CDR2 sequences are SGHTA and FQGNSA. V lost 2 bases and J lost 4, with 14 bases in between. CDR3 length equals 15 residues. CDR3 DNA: TGTGCCAGCAGCTTACAGACAGAGACCTTCTATGGCTACACCTTC. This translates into CASSLQTETFYGYTF.

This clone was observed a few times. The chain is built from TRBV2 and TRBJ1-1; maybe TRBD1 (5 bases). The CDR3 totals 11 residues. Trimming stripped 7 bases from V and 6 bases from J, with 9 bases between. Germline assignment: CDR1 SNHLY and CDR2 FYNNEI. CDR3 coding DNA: TGTGCCAGCACCTTCAGGGCTGAAGCTTTCTTT. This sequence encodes CASTFRAEAFF. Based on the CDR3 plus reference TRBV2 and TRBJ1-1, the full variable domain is EPEVTQTPSHQVTQMGQEVILRCVPISNHLYFYWYRQILGQKVEFLVSFYNNEISEKSEIFDDQFSVERPDGSNFTLKIRSTKLEDSAMYFCASTFRAEAFFGQGTRLTVV.

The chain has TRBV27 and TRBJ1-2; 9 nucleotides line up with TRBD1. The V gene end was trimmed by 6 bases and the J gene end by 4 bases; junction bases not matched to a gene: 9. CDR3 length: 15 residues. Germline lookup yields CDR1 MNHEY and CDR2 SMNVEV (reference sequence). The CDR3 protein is CASRLQGAVGYGYTF. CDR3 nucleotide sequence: TGTGCCAGCAGACTACAGGGGGCGGTAGGCTATGGCTACACCTTC.

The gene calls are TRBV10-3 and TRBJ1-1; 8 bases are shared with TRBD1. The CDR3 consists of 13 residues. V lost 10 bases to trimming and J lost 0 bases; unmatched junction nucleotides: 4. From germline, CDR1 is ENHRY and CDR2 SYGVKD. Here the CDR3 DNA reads TGTGCCAGCAGACAGGGGTTGAACACTGAAGCTTTCTTT. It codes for CASRQGLNTEAFF.

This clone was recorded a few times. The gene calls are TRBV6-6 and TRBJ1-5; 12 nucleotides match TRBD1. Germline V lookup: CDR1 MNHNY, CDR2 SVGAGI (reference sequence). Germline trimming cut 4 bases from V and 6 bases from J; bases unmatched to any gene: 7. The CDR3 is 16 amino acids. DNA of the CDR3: TGTGCCAGCAGTTCCCGGGACAGGGGGCGTAGTCAGCCCCAGCATTTT. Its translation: CASSSRDRGRSQPQHF.